Following are 20 T cell receptor beta chains from one sample sequenced in a study of OX40 agonist ivuxolimab in advanced cancers. Assay used: immunoSEQ multiplex PCR; TCRdb lists only in-frame clones, some missing. The profile shows roughly 70,000 clones, 86% of them singletons. The sequencing here drew on CD4+ or CD8+ T cells sorted from blood, taken in a trial of the OX40 agonist ivuxolimab. These receptors came from an adult with an advanced solid tumor such as melanoma, head and neck, liver or kidney cancer.

The chain uses TRBV7-2 and TRBJ2-6; perhaps D is TRBD1 or TRBD2 (6 bases each). The CDR3 has 17 amino acids. V was cut by 5 bases and J by 4 bases, with 18 bases left in between. In germline, CDR1 is SGHTA, CDR2 FQGNSA. CDR3 region: CASSIGSGAPGANVLTF. CDR3 bases: TGTGCCAGCAGCATTGGCTCGGGGGCGCCCGGGGCCAACGTCCTGACTTTC. Using reference TRBV7-2 and TRBJ2-6 for the parts outside the CDR3, the full variable domain is GAGVSQSPSNKVTEKGKDVELRCDPISGHTALYWYRQSLGQGLEFLIYFQGNSAPDKSGLPSDRFSAERTGGSVSTLTIQRTQQEDSAVYLCASSIGSGAPGANVLTFGAGSRLTVL.

The V call is TRBV7-2, the J call TRBJ2-7, with D possibly TRBD1 on 5 matching bases. The germline V and J ends were trimmed by 5 bases and 2 bases, with 13 bases remaining between them. Germline V CDR1 and CDR2: SGHTA, FQGNSA. The CDR3 loop spans 14 amino acids. The CDR3 region is CASSPGRVAYEQYF. CDR3 DNA: TGTGCCAGCAGCCCGGGCAGGGTCGCCTACGAGCAGTACTTC.

The table lists this clone with a few counts. The chain employs TRBV9 and TRBJ2-7; 13 bases fit TRBD2. Losses at the gene ends were 4 bases for V and 5 bases for J; bases not matched to a gene: 6. The CDR3 consists of 15 residues. Germline V gene data show CDR1 as SGDLS and CDR2 as YYNGEE. CDR3 nucleotide sequence: TGTGCCAGCAGCTACCAAGGGACTAGCGGGGACGAGCAGTACTTC. It translates to CASSYQGTSGDEQYF.

The chain is built from TRBV6-6 and TRBJ1-4; a weak D match, TRBD1 (6 bases). The CDR3 totals 15 residues. Trimming stripped 10 bases from V and 0 bases from J, with 15 bases between. The germline V gene encodes CDR1 MNHNY and CDR2 SVGAGI (reference sequence). The CDR3 DNA follows: TGTGCCACTTCCGAACAGGGATCAACTAATGAAAAACTGTTTTTT. It codes for CATSEQGSTNEKLFF.

The CDR3 DNA follows: TGTGCCAGCAGCTTAGAGGGCGGCCATTTCCCATACGAGCAGTACTTC. Protein product: CASSLEGGHFPYEQYF. V gene TRBV11-2 combines with J gene TRBJ2-7, with unresolved D. Germline CDR1 SGHAT, CDR2 FQNNGV. Trimming took 0 bases from V and 4 from J, leaving 16 bases between them. The CDR3 is 16 amino acids.

V and J are TRBV7-2 and TRBJ2-5; TRBD1 matches 7 bases. This CDR3 contains 13 residues. V trimming: 4 bases; J trimming: 6 bases; junction bases outside the gene matches: 5. Germline V CDR1 and CDR2: SGHTA, FQGNSA. CDR3 sequence (DNA): TGTGCCAGCAGCTCCGGGACAGCGAAGACCCAGTACTTC. Amino acid sequence: CASSSGTAKTQYF.

This chain uses TRBV28 with TRBJ1-2; 8 bases fit TRBD1. Trimming cost V 5 bases and J 4 bases; bases outside gene matches: 9. Germline-derived CDR1 and CDR2 are MDHEN and SYDVKM. This CDR3 has 15 amino acids. CDR3 in amino acids: CASSTRTGPTYGYTF. CDR3 DNA: TGTGCCAGCAGTACACGGACAGGGCCTACCTATGGCTACACCTTC.

The V and J genes are TRBV7-8 and TRBJ2-7; D possibly matches TRBD1 or TRBD2 (5 bases each). The CDR3 contains 15 residues. The germline V gene encodes CDR1 SGHVS and CDR2 FQNEAQ. V was shortened by 5 bases and J by 3 bases, with 17 bases between the two germline ends. The CDR3 loop reads CASSLRDESVYEQYF. The CDR3 bases are TGTGCCAGCAGCCTGAGGGACGAATCCGTCTACGAGCAGTACTTC.

The chain couples TRBV5-1 to TRBJ2-2; D unclear. The CDR3 extends over 13 amino acids. The V end lost 4 bases, the J end lost 3 bases, and 7 bases lay between the germline ends. The germline CDR1 and CDR2 sequences are SGHRS and YFSETQ. This CDR3 reads CASSPTDTGELFF. In DNA form, the CDR3 reads TGCGCCAGCAGCCCCACAGACACCGGGGAGCTGTTTTTT.

This rearrangement joins TRBV18 to TRBJ2-5; D possibly corresponds to TRBD2 (5 bases). Germline V lookup: CDR1 KGHSH, CDR2 LQKENI. The V end was cut by 1 base, the J end by 5 bases, with 8 bases between. The length of the CDR3 is 13 residues. CDR3: CASSPQVAETQYF. The DNA of the CDR3 is TGTGCCAGCTCACCACAGGTAGCGGAGACCCAGTACTTC.

This clone was seen a handful of times. This chain uses TRBV5-4 with TRBJ2-7, with D possibly being TRBD1 (5 bases). The V end was cut by 4 bases, the J end by 0 bases, with 14 bases between. The CDR3 loop spans 15 amino acids. Germline lookup yields CDR1 SGHNT and CDR2 YYREEE (reference sequence). DNA for the CDR3: TGTGCCAGCAGCCGTACAGGATCGAGCTCCTACGAGCAGTACTTC. Encoded protein: CASSRTGSSSYEQYF.

This clone was seen only once. The V call is TRBV5-8, the J call TRBJ1-5; D is possibly TRBD1 (6 bases). In germline, CDR1 is SGHTS, CDR2 YDEGEE. Trimming removed 6 bases from V and 2 bases from J, with 12 bases in between. CDR3 size: 14 residues. This chain's CDR3 is CASTNREGNQPQHF. The CDR3 DNA sequence: TGTGCCAGCACTAACAGGGAGGGCAATCAGCCCCAGCATTTT.

The chain uses TRBV7-6 and TRBJ1-5; D not certain. The CDR3 has 15 residues. Germline CDR1 and CDR2: SGHVS and FNYEAQ. V lost 5 bases to trimming and J lost 0 bases, with 11 bases between them. CDR3 DNA sequence: TGTGCCAGCAGCCGCTCGGCGGATAGCAATCAGCCCCAGCATTTT. This encodes CASSRSADSNQPQHF.

The chain couples TRBV5-1 to TRBJ1-1; the D gene is possibly TRBD1 (5 bases). Germline CDR1 SGHRS, CDR2 YFSETQ. CDR3 length: 13 residues. The ends were cut back, 5 bases at V and 8 bases at J, with 16 bases in the middle. CDR3 residues: CASSPRGGDEAFF. CDR3 DNA: TGCGCCAGCAGTCCCCGGGGCGGGGACGAAGCTTTCTTT.

This chain joins TRBV7-2 and TRBJ2-7; possibly TRBD2 for D (7 bases). V shed 7 bases and J shed 5 bases, with 15 bases lying between them. CDR3 length: 13 amino acids. CDR1 SGHTA and CDR2 FQGNSA come from the germline V gene. The CDR3, as DNA: TGTGCCAGCACCCGGACGGGGGGCAACGAGCAGTACTTC. Translated: CASTRTGGNEQYF.

This chain connects TRBV2 to TRBJ1-2; 9 bases map to TRBD1. V lost 4 bases to trimming and J lost 6 bases; unmatched junction nucleotides: 6. The CDR3 sequence is 14 residues long. The V gene's germline CDR1 is SNHLY and CDR2 FYNNEI. The CDR3 sequence: CASSVGGTGNGYTF. The CDR3 bases are TGTGCCAGCAGTGTGGGCGGGACAGGGAATGGCTACACCTTC.

The rearrangement links TRBV5-6 to TRBJ1-4; D uncertain. The CDR3 runs 13 residues. The V and J ends lost 5 bases and 4 bases respectively, with 9 bases between them. The germline CDR1 and CDR2 sequences are SGHDT and YYEEEE. The CDR3 spells CASSRTVNEKLFF. In DNA form, the CDR3 reads TGTGCCAGCAGTAGGACGGTTAATGAAAAACTGTTTTTT.

The gene calls are TRBV6-5 and TRBJ2-3, with a possible D match to TRBD2 (5 bases). Germline V gene data show CDR1 as MNHEY and CDR2 as SVGAGI. The CDR3 contains 13 residues. The V end was cut by 6 bases, the J end by 2 bases, with 9 bases between. The CDR3 DNA reads as TGTGCCAGCAGATCGGGGTTCACAGATACGCAGTATTTT. This translates into CASRSGFTDTQYF.

V usage is TRBV19 and J usage is TRBJ1-2, with D perhaps matching TRBD1 (6 bases). The V gene lost 5 bases and the J gene lost 0 bases, with 16 bases spanning the gap. Germline values: CDR1 LNHDA, CDR2 SQIVND (reference sequence). This CDR3 spans 16 amino acids. For the CDR3, the DNA is TGTGCCAGTAGTCTCCCCGGGACACAAGCTAACTATGGCTACACCTTC. Translation: CASSLPGTQANYGYTF.

This clone turned up a few times. V gene TRBV5-1 combines with J gene TRBJ1-2; D unclear. The germline gives CDR1 SGHRS, CDR2 YFSETQ. Trimming removed 4 bases from V and 2 bases from J, with 12 bases in between. This CDR3 contains 14 residues. CDR3 region: CASSEWAGNYGYTF. CDR3 DNA sequence: TGCGCCAGCAGCGAATGGGCGGGAAACTATGGCTACACCTTC.